This T cell receptor beta chain was found in a study of T cells expressing NK-cell markers. TCRdb reprocessed the 5' RACE reads, with one entry per CDR3 protein and no DNA. Its clone listing holds 500,000 to 600,000 distinct CDR3 sequences. Looked up from germline, CDR1 is MNHEY and CDR2 is SMNVEV (reference sequence). This CDR3 comprises 16 residues. The rearrangement joins TRBV27 to TRBJ2-7; TCRdb's D gene call, TRBD2, goes unchecked for lack of DNA. The sequenced sample consisted of blood T cells: a sorted CD56 or NKG2C T cell subset, CD4+ or CD8+ T cells, or bulk PBMC T cells (not recorded which). The origin of this receptor is a man aged 18-30 years in good health. Here the CDR3 reads CASSWKDHGENYEQYF.